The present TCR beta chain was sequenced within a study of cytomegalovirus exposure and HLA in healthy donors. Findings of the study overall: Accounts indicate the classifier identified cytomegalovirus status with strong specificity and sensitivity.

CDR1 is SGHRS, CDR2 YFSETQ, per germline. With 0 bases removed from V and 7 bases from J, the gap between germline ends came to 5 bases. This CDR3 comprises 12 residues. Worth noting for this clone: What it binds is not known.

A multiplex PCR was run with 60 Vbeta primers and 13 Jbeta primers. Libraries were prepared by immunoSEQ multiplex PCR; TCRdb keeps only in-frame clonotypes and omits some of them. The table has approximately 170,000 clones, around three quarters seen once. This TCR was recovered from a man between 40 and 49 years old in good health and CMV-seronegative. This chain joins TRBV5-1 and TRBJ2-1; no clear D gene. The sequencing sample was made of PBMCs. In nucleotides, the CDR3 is TGCGCCAGCAGCTTGGCCAGTAATGAGCAGTTCTTC. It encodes CASSLASNEQFF.